The 31 T cell receptor beta chains below all came from one sample that was sequenced in a study of blood T cell repertoires in COVID-19. Using immunoSEQ multiplex PCR, the repertoire was profiled, and TCRdb retains in-frame clones only, with some absent. The sample contains 450,000 or so clones, roughly 90% of which appear only once. The sequenced sample consisted of peripheral blood. The source of these receptors is a man aged 18 to 29 with COVID-19, enrolled during active disease.

The V and J genes are TRBV3-1 (or the pseudogene TRBV3-2) and TRBJ2-2; 13 bases fit TRBD2. CDR1 and CDR2 from the germline V gene are LGHDT and YNNKEL (reference sequence). The CDR3 consists of 15 residues. J gave up 9 bases and V 2 bases, and 3 bases lay outside the gene matches. The CDR3 here is CASSQTSGGARELFF. The CDR3 nucleotides read TGTGCCAGCAGCCAAACTAGCGGGGGGGCCAGGGAGCTGTTTTTT.

The rearrangement joins TRBV12-5 to TRBJ2-7, with D perhaps TRBD1 (5 bases). Trimming shortened V by 6 bases and J by 6 bases, and 15 bases separated the two germline ends. CDR1 and CDR2 (germline): LGHNT, FRNRAP. CDR3 length: 13 amino acids. The CDR3: CASGLGQVGEQYF. The CDR3 DNA is TGTGCTAGTGGACTCGGACAAGTGGGCGAGCAGTACTTC.

The rearrangement links TRBV27 to TRBJ2-3, with D perhaps matching TRBD1 (5 bases). Trimming took 6 bases from V and 3 from J, leaving 10 bases between them. Germline loops: CDR1 MNHEY, CDR2 SMNVEV (reference sequence). The CDR3 is 13 amino acids. In DNA form, the CDR3 reads TGTGCCAGCAGCTCCGACAGTACAGATACGCAGTATTTT. Amino acids: CASSSDSTDTQYF.

V usage is TRBV7-9 and J usage is TRBJ2-1, with D tentatively TRBD1 (5 bases). The CDR3 is 12 amino acids. Per the germline V gene, CDR1 is SEHNR and CDR2 is FQNEAQ (reference sequence). The V end was cut by 5 bases, the J end by 15 bases, with 17 bases between. CDR3 DNA: TGTGCCAGCAGCCCAGGGCGGACCCCGGGGTTCTTC. Amino acids: CASSPGRTPGFF.

This clone was seen more than once but under ten times. J is TRBJ1-1 and V is TRBV19; D may be TRBD1 (6 bases). Trimming pared 8 bases from V and 8 bases from J, leaving 12 bases between. This CDR3 region has 11 residues. CDR1 and CDR2 (germline): LNHDA, SQIVND (reference sequence). The CDR3 nucleotides read TGTGCCAGTCAAAATGACAGGGAAGCTTTCTTT. This gives the protein CASQNDREAFF.

The V and J genes are TRBV3-1 (or the pseudogene TRBV3-2) and TRBJ2-5, with a weak D call TRBD2 (5 bases). In germline, CDR1 is LGHDT, CDR2 YNNKEL (reference sequence). The V end lost 4 bases, the J end lost 9 bases, and 15 bases lay between the germline ends. The CDR3 totals 13 residues. CDR3 loop: CASSLNERAAQYF. CDR3 sequence (DNA): TGTGCCAGCAGCCTAAATGAGAGGGCAGCCCAGTACTTC.

This clone was recorded a few times. The CDR3 region has the DNA TGTGCCACCAGTGATTCGACTAGCGAGAACACAGATACGCAGTATTTT. Protein sequence: CATSDSTSENTDTQYF. This chain connects TRBV24-1 to TRBJ2-3, with 8 nucleotides matching TRBD2. Germline V lookup: CDR1 KGHDR, CDR2 SFDVKD. The CDR3 consists of 16 residues. With V trimmed by 2 bases and J by 2 bases, 5 bases remained unmatched.

This chain joins TRBV7-9 and TRBJ2-5, with 12 bases matching TRBD1. This CDR3 contains 16 residues. Trimming at V came to 5 bases and at J to 5 bases, leaving 9 bases not matched to a gene. Germline values: CDR1 SEHNR, CDR2 FQNEAQ (reference sequence). The CDR3 here is CASSEPGQGARETQYF. The CDR3 bases are TGTGCCAGCAGCGAACCGGGACAGGGGGCGAGGGAGACCCAGTACTTC.

This rearrangement joins TRBV5-1 to TRBJ2-1; 10 bases are shared with TRBD2. Per germline, CDR1 SGHRS and CDR2 YFSETQ. The CDR3 spans 17 residues. The J segment lost 4 bases and the V segment lost 1 base, leaving 8 bases of the junction unmatched. CDR3: CASSLFLGLAAYNEQFF. CDR3 in DNA: TGCGCCAGCAGCTTGTTCCTTGGACTAGCGGCGTACAATGAGCAGTTCTTC.

The J gene is TRBJ2-7, the V gene TRBV27, with 9 bases matching TRBD2. The CDR3 loop spans 17 amino acids. V lost 3 bases, J lost 4 bases, and 13 bases stayed unmatched. The germline CDR1 and CDR2 sequences are MNHEY and SMNVEV (reference sequence). This CDR3 reads CASSLRPPGLAIYEQYF. The CDR3 DNA sequence: TGTGCCAGCAGTTTGCGGCCCCCGGGACTAGCAATTTACGAGCAGTACTTC.

The rearrangement links TRBV5-1 to TRBJ2-7; possibly TRBD1 for D (5 bases). Germline lookup yields CDR1 SGHRS and CDR2 YFSETQ. With 4 bases removed from V and 2 bases from J, the gap between germline ends came to 16 bases. The CDR3 sequence is 15 residues long. The CDR3 loop reads CASSTGSGEPYEQYF. DNA of the CDR3: TGCGCCAGCAGCACAGGATCTGGTGAACCCTACGAGCAGTACTTC.

This chain links TRBV6-1 with TRBJ2-7; possible D gene TRBD2, 5 bases. The germline gives CDR1 MNHNS, CDR2 SASEGT. CDR3 length equals 16 residues. Between the trimmed V and J ends, which lost 2 bases and 6 bases, there was a span of 20 bases. The CDR3 region is CASSENPGAARGEQYF. The CDR3 coding sequence is TGTGCCAGCAGTGAAAACCCCGGTGCGGCACGGGGCGAGCAGTACTTC.

The chain recombines TRBV4-2 with TRBJ1-4; 8 positions agree with TRBD1. V trimming: 5 bases; J trimming: 8 bases; junction bases outside the gene matches: 10. Germline CDR1 is LGHNA and CDR2 is YNFKEQ. The CDR3 covers 15 residues. The CDR3 loop is CASSSHRGNGEKLFF. In DNA form, the CDR3 reads TGTGCCAGCAGCTCCCACAGGGGGAATGGGGAAAAACTGTTTTTT.

The chain joins TRBV9 to TRBJ1-6; D unresolved. Looked up from germline, CDR1 is SGDLS and CDR2 is YYNGEE. Trimming stripped 0 bases from V and 7 bases from J, with 8 bases between. The CDR3 sequence is 14 residues long. The CDR3 loop reads CASSVATENSPLHF. CDR3 in DNA: TGTGCCAGCAGCGTAGCCACAGAGAATTCACCCCTCCACTTT. The entire variable domain, with the rest obtained from reference TRBV9 and TRBJ1-6, is as follows: DSGVTQTPKHLITATGQRVTLRCSPRSGDLSVYWYQQSLDQGLQFLIQYYNGEERAKGNILERFSAQQFPDLHSELNLSSLELGDSALYFCASSVATENSPLHFGNGTRLTVT.

This chain joins TRBV3-1 (or the pseudogene TRBV3-2) and TRBJ1-5; D perhaps matches TRBD1 (5 bases). This CDR3 comprises 14 residues. The V gene's germline CDR1 is LGHDT and CDR2 YNNKEL (reference sequence). Trimming removed 8 bases from V and 2 bases from J, with 13 bases in between. The CDR3 loop reads CASSLGGGNQPQHF. DNA of the CDR3: TGTGCCAGCTCTCTGGGGGGTGGCAATCAGCCCCAGCATTTT.

The J gene is TRBJ1-3, the V gene TRBV3-1 (or the pseudogene TRBV3-2); perhaps TRBD1 as D (6 bases). CDR3 size: 14 residues. V lost 7 bases and J lost 5, with 15 bases in between. The germline V gene encodes CDR1 LGHDT and CDR2 YNNKEL (reference sequence). As DNA, the CDR3 is TGTGCCAGCACCCGGGGAGGGGGGCGAAACACCATATATTTT. This sequence encodes CASTRGGGRNTIYF.

The genes are TRBV7-9 and TRBJ1-6, with 9 positions matching TRBD1. The V and J ends lost 5 bases and 8 bases, in that order; junction bases with no gene match: 4. The germline CDR1 and CDR2 sequences are SEHNR and FQNEAQ (reference sequence). The CDR3 runs 14 residues. CDR3 sequence (DNA): TGTGCCAGCAGCCCGGGACAGGGATATTCACCCCTCCACTTT. Translated, it gives CASSPGQGYSPLHF.

Regarding this clone: A read error may produce the germline difference seen at one junction end. The rearrangement links TRBV19 to TRBJ2-3; 7 bases fit TRBD1. CDR3 length: 13 amino acids. The germline CDR1 and CDR2 sequences are LNHDA and SQIVND (reference sequence). This chain's CDR3 is CASSIDFDRAPNF. For the CDR3, the DNA is TGTGCCAGTAGTATCGATTTCGACAGGGCGCCGAATTTT.

In its sample, this clone was seen once. The chain recombines TRBV19 with TRBJ2-1, with 7 positions matching TRBD1. The germline V gene has CDR1 LNHDA and CDR2 SQIVND (reference sequence). With V trimmed by 4 bases and J by 0 bases, 3 bases remained unmatched. This CDR3 is built from 15 residues. CDR3 in DNA: TGTGCCAGTAGTACGGGACAGAGCTCCTACAATGAGCAGTTCTTC. Protein sequence: CASSTGQSSYNEQFF.

This chain uses TRBV13 with TRBJ2-7; maybe TRBD1 (6 bases). CDR3 length: 13 residues. The germline gives CDR1 PRHDT, CDR2 FYEKMQ (reference sequence). V gave up 5 bases and J gave up 2 bases, with 10 bases separating them. The CDR3 nucleotides read TGTGCCAGCAGCGGGGACAATCCCTACGAGCAGTACTTC. This translates into CASSGDNPYEQYF.

The chain couples TRBV19 to TRBJ2-7; D is perhaps TRBD2 (5 bases). With 1 base removed from V and 2 bases from J, the gap between germline ends came to 12 bases. This CDR3 contains 15 residues. Germline assignment: CDR1 LNHDA and CDR2 SQIVND (reference sequence). The CDR3, as DNA: TGTGCCAGTAGTATAGGCGGTCTGAGGGCCTACGAGCAGTACTTC. It specifies CASSIGGLRAYEQYF.

The chain joins TRBV7-2 to TRBJ1-2, with 7 bases identical to TRBD1. This CDR3 has 14 residues. V was clipped by 5 bases and J by 8 bases; unmatched bases: 11. Germline lookup yields CDR1 SGHTA and CDR2 FQGNSA. CDR3 DNA sequence: TGTGCCAGCAGCGTTTACTCAGGGGGTCGAGGCTACACCTTC. Amino acid sequence: CASSVYSGGRGYTF. Complete variable domain (other parts from reference TRBV7-2 and TRBJ1-2): GAGVSQSPSNKVTEKGKDVELRCDPISGHTALYWYRQSLGQGLEFLIYFQGNSAPDKSGLPSDRFSAERTGGSVSTLTIQRTQQEDSAVYLCASSVYSGGRGYTFGSGTRLTVV.

Only one count was recorded for this clone. The gene calls are TRBV6-5 and TRBJ1-3; D not resolved. Per germline, CDR1 MNHEY and CDR2 SVGAGI. Trimming cost V 0 bases and J 3 bases, with 12 bases left between them. The CDR3 covers 16 residues. The CDR3 spells CASSYSMSGLGNTIYF. As DNA, the CDR3 is TGTGCCAGCAGTTACTCGATGTCAGGTCTTGGAAACACCATATATTTT.

The J gene is TRBJ2-1, the V gene TRBV3-1 (or the pseudogene TRBV3-2); D gene uncertain. The CDR3 sequence is 13 residues long. Germline CDR1 and CDR2: LGHDT and YNNKEL (reference sequence). The V end lost 3 bases, the J end lost 6 bases, and 9 bases lay between the germline ends. This CDR3 reads CASSQQVVNEQFF. The CDR3, as DNA: TGTGCCAGCAGCCAGCAGGTAGTCAATGAGCAGTTCTTC.

Concerning this clone itself: The sample contains more than one DNA sequence encoding this CDR3. The chain has TRBV2 and TRBJ2-2, with no clear D. Between the trimmed V and J ends, which lost 6 bases and 0 bases, there was a span of 8 bases. The germline V gene encodes CDR1 SNHLY and CDR2 FYNNEI. This CDR3 is built from 14 residues. CDR3 sequence reads: CASRTGTNTGELFF. The CDR3 bases are TGTGCCAGCAGAACGGGTACGAACACCGGGGAGCTGTTTTTT. Combining the CDR3 with reference TRBV2 and TRBJ2-2 gives the whole variable domain EPEVTQTPSHQVTQMGQEVILRCVPISNHLYFYWYRQILGQKVEFLVSFYNNEISEKSEIFDDQFSVERPDGSNFTLKIRSTKLEDSAMYFCASRTGTNTGELFFGEGSRLTVL.

As regards this clone: The germline gene is not matched at one end of the junction; a read error may be the cause. The chain combines TRBV5-6 with TRBJ2-2, with a weak D call TRBD1 (5 bases). There are 13 residues in the CDR3. The germline gives CDR1 SGHDT, CDR2 YYEEEE. The CDR3 loop is CASNLQGAGELFF. The CDR3 coding sequence is TGTGCCAGCAACTTGCAGGGCGCCGGGGAGCTGTTTTTT. The full variable domain, its missing parts supplied by reference TRBV5-6 and TRBJ2-2, is DAGVTQSPTHLIKTRGQQVTLRCSPKSGHDTVSWYQQALGQGPQFIFQYYEEEERQRGNFPDRFSGHQFPNYSSELNVNALLLGDSALYLCASNLQGAGELFFGEGSRLTVL.

The chain combines TRBV6-1 with TRBJ1-2; TRBD1 matches 8 bases. CDR1 is MNHNS and CDR2 is SASEGT in the germline V gene. There are 16 residues in the CDR3. V dropped 1 base and J dropped 4; count of bases not matched to a gene: 8. CDR3 region: CASSEGQRQGIYGYTF. The CDR3 DNA reads TGTGCCAGCAGTGAAGGACAAAGACAGGGGATCTATGGCTACACCTTC.

The genes are TRBV2 and TRBJ1-5; no clear D. Trimming took off 4 bases at V and 7 bases at J, with 14 bases between the two ends. The CDR3 contains 14 residues. Germline lookup yields CDR1 SNHLY and CDR2 FYNNEI. CDR3 in DNA: TGTGCCAGCAGTGCGGGAGGGTCTGGGCAGCCCCAGCATTTT. As protein: CASSAGGSGQPQHF.

This clone appeared once. The chain couples TRBV29-1 to TRBJ2-7; TRBD1 matches 7 bases. Trimming removed 4 bases from V and 4 bases from J; junction bases left unmatched: 16. The CDR3 runs 16 residues. CDR1 is SQVTM, CDR2 ANQGSEA, per germline. The CDR3 bases are TGCAGCGTTGGGGGAACCCTGACAGGGCCATTATACGAGCAGTACTTC. Its protein product is CSVGGTLTGPLYEQYF.

The chain combines TRBV28 with TRBJ2-1; 9 bases fit TRBD2. This CDR3 comprises 15 residues. Germline V gives CDR1 MDHEN, CDR2 SYDVKM. Trimming took 5 bases from V and 4 from J; bases not matched to a gene: 6. Written as DNA, the CDR3 is TGTGCCAGCAGTGCAGCGGGGGGCCCGTACAATGAGCAGTTCTTC. Its protein is CASSAAGGPYNEQFF.

This sequence joins TRBV6-5 and TRBJ1-1, with TRBD1 identical over 7 bases. The CDR3 runs 15 residues. In germline, CDR1 is MNHEY, CDR2 SVGAGI. V lost 0 bases, J lost 5 bases, and 6 bases stayed unmatched. CDR3 sequence (DNA): TGTGCCAGCAGTTACTCTGGCAGGGGGAGGACTGAAGCTTTCTTT. Translated, it gives CASSYSGRGRTEAFF.